This T cell receptor beta chain was sequenced in a study of CD8 T cells in ankylosing spondylitis. Regarding the study as a whole: Clones linked to the disease showed a CD8+ phenotype. They occurred at relatively low frequencies in peripheral blood. Past studies reported some motif variants in reactive arthritis synovial fluid and blood. Roughly eight highly homologous variants formed a TCR beta motif that appeared characteristic of ankylosing spondylitis blood. Disease-linked clones were reportedly significantly enriched in matched ankylosing spondylitis synovial fluid.

As for this clonotype: The antigen remains unidentified.

Libraries of TCR beta came from quantitative 5'-RACE with molecular barcodes. TCRdb reprocessed the 5' RACE reads with MiXCR, giving one entry per CDR3 protein. The sample yields about 130,000 distinct CDR3 sequences, about a sixth seen once. The receptor's source is a male donor with ankylosing spondylitis. Material: blood, either unsorted or a sorted T cell fraction (not recorded which).

The CDR3 DNA follows: TGTGCCAGCAGCCACGGACTAGATACGCAGTATTTT. This encodes CASSHGLDTQYF. The chain is built from TRBV7-9 and TRBJ2-3, with a tentative D call TRBD2 (5 bases). Germline V gene data show CDR1 as SEHNR and CDR2 as FQNEAQ (reference sequence). Trimming left V 5 bases short and J 5 bases short, with 8 bases between. The CDR3 covers 12 residues.